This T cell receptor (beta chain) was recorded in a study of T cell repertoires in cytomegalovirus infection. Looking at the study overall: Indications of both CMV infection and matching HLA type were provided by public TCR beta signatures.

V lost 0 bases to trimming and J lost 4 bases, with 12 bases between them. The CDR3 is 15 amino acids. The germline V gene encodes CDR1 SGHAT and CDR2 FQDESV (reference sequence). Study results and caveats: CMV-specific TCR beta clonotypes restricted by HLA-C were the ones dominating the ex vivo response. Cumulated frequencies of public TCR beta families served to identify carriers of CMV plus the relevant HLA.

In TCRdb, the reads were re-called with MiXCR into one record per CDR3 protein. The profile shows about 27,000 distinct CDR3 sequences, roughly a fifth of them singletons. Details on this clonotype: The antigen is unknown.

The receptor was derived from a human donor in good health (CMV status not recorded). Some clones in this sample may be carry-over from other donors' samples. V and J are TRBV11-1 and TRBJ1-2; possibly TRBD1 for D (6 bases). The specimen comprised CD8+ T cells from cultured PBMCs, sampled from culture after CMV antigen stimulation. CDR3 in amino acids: CASSLALGQSYGYTF. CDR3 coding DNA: TGTGCCAGCAGCTTAGCCCTTGGACAGTCCTATGGCTACACCTTC. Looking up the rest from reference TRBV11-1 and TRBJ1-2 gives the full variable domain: EAEVAQSPRYKITEKSQAVAFWCDPISGHATLYWYRQILGQGPELLVQFQDESVVDDSQLPKDRFSAERLKGVDSTLKIQPAELGDSAMYLCASSLALGQSYGYTFGSGTRLTVV.